This T cell receptor (beta chain) appears in the sequencing data of a study of T cell changes during pregnancy in multiple sclerosis. This CDR3 contains 14 residues. V lost 0 bases and J lost 7; bases outside the gene matches: 7. The germline V gene has CDR1 SGHRS and CDR2 YFSETQ. Method: immunoSEQ multiplex PCR; TCRdb's copy keeps in-frame clones and lacks some. Among 90,000 to 120,000 clones, roughly 93% were seen once, and the ten largest hold 0.7% to 0.9%. The genes are TRBV5-1 and TRBJ2-7; 7 bases line up with TRBD1. The source of this sequence is a female donor with multiple sclerosis, enrolled in a pregnancy study. Sequencing used peripheral blood, obtained before pregnancy. In DNA form, the CDR3 reads TGCGCCAGCAGCTTGGGGACAGGTGACGGAGAGCAGTACTTC. Translation: CASSLGTGDGEQYF.